This TCR beta chain appears in the sequencing data of a study of blood T cell repertoires in COVID-19. At the level of the study: The study drew acute and convalescent COVID-19 samples from the United States, Italy and Spain. T cells, B-cell-depleted T cells, or PBMCs provided the cDNA or gDNA that served as material.

Germline CDR1 reads SGHTA; CDR2 reads FQGNSA. V was pared by 5 bases and J by 1 base, with 6 bases of the junction left unmatched. The CDR3 sequence is 17 residues long. Authors' analysis steps: By means of reference gene primer amplification, nucleated cell counts were estimated. Sequencing was performed with immunoSEQ multiplex PCR; in TCRdb, only in-frame clones are kept and a portion is missing. V, J and clone size were drawn from that table, and D and trimming were deduced from the DNA. The sample consists of over 80,000 clones, 75% to 90% of them appearing once. This TCR was recovered from an elderly man with active or convalescent COVID-19. The sample comprised peripheral blood. The genes are TRBV7-2 and TRBJ2-2; 11 bases line up with TRBD1. The CDR3 sequence is CASSPGTGGWNTGELFF. DNA for the CDR3: TGTGCCAGCAGCCCGGGGACAGGGGGATGGAACACCGGGGAGCTGTTTTTT.